Shown below are 22 T cell receptor beta chains from a single sample sequenced in a study of cytomegalovirus exposure and HLA in healthy donors. PCR was performed using 60 Vbeta and 13 Jbeta primers. Profiled with immunoSEQ multiplex PCR; TCRdb holds only in-frame clones, not every one. This table has more than 85,000 clones, 76% appearing once. Input material: PBMCs. The receptors were sampled from a woman aged 45-65 years in good health and CMV-seropositive.

The rearrangement uses TRBV4-1 and TRBJ1-6; D is unresolved. Trimming removed 2 bases at V and 0 bases at J, with 8 bases between. Germline CDR1 and CDR2: MGHRA and YSYEKL. The CDR3 contains 16 residues. The CDR3 DNA reads TGCGCCAGCAGCCAATCCGGGAGCTCCTATAATTCACCCCTCCACTTT. Protein sequence: CASSQSGSSYNSPLHF.

The rearrangement uses TRBV5-1 and TRBJ1-5, with D uncertain. Trimming took 0 bases from V and 5 from J, leaving 6 bases between them. From germline, CDR1 is SGHRS and CDR2 YFSETQ. The CDR3 spans 13 residues. CDR3 coding DNA: TGCGCCAGCAGCTTGGCCGGAGATCAGCCCCAGCATTTT. Translation: CASSLAGDQPQHF.

This sequence joins TRBV30 and TRBJ2-1; D remains unclear. Trimming shortened V by 0 bases and J by 8 bases, and 11 bases separated the two germline ends. In germline, CDR1 is GTSNPN, CDR2 SVGIG (reference sequence). The CDR3 has 13 residues. The CDR3: CAWSVTVSDEQFF. CDR3 coding DNA: TGTGCCTGGAGTGTAACTGTGTCGGATGAGCAGTTCTTC.

The chain joins TRBV30 to TRBJ2-4; 7 positions agree with TRBD2. Germline trimming cut 4 bases from V and 8 bases from J; bases unmatched to any gene: 11. The germline CDR1 and CDR2 sequences are GTSNPN and SVGIG (reference sequence). CDR3 length: 14 residues. The CDR3 DNA reads TGTGCCTGGATGGTTTCGGGGGGAAGGGACATTCAGTACTTC. Protein product: CAWMVSGGRDIQYF.

CDR3 loop: CASSEGPQPSTDTQYF. The CDR3 nucleotides are TGTGCCAGCAGTGAGGGGCCCCAGCCCAGCACAGATACGCAGTATTTT. The rearrangement links TRBV2 to TRBJ2-3, with D possibly being TRBD1 (5 bases). CDR1 is SNHLY, CDR2 FYNNEI, per germline. The CDR3 has 16 residues. V lost 3 bases, J lost 0 bases, and 13 bases lay in between.

The chain uses TRBV2 and TRBJ2-7; 7 bases map to TRBD2. CDR3 length: 13 residues. Trimming took 4 bases from V and 3 from J; bases not matched to a gene: 3. From germline, CDR1 is SNHLY and CDR2 FYNNEI. The CDR3 spells CASSAGLVYEQYF. The CDR3 region has the DNA TGTGCCAGCAGTGCAGGACTAGTCTACGAGCAGTACTTC.

The chain uses TRBV6-6 and TRBJ1-4, with D hard to call. Germline loops: CDR1 MNHNY, CDR2 SVGAGI (reference sequence). The germline V and J ends were trimmed by 6 bases and 6 bases, with 8 bases remaining between them. The CDR3 has 12 residues. The CDR3 region has the DNA TGTGCCAGCAGGGGGAGGGATGAAAAACTGTTTTTT. This encodes CASRGRDEKLFF.

The chain recombines TRBV9 with TRBJ2-3; possibly TRBD1 for D (6 bases). Germline V gives CDR1 SGDLS, CDR2 YYNGEE. Trimming pared 4 bases from V and 0 bases from J, leaving 18 bases between. The length of the CDR3 is 17 residues. The CDR3, as DNA: TGTGCCAGCAGCCCCCAAGGGGGAGCGGTTAGCACAGATACGCAGTATTTT. This encodes CASSPQGGAVSTDTQYF.

This clone was found a few times. Other DNA sequences in the sample encode the same CDR3. J is TRBJ1-1 and V is TRBV30; unclear D gene. V was cut by 0 bases and J by 5 bases, with 7 bases left in between. This CDR3 has 12 residues. Germline values: CDR1 GTSNPN, CDR2 SVGIG (reference sequence). The CDR3 region is CAWSVRGTEAFF. The DNA for the CDR3 is TGTGCCTGGAGTGTACGGGGTACTGAAGCTTTCTTT.

The gene calls are TRBV4-1 and TRBJ1-3; the match to TRBD1 covers 10 bases. The V segment lost 4 bases and the J segment 0 bases; nucleotides outside the gene matches: 12. CDR3 length equals 19 residues. Germline-derived CDR1 and CDR2 are MGHRA and YSYEKL. The CDR3 is CASSRGTGVQKPSGNTIYF. The CDR3 nucleotides are TGCGCCAGCAGCCGAGGGACAGGGGTTCAAAAACCCTCTGGAAACACCATATATTTT.

In this sample, this clone turned up a few times. The J gene is TRBJ2-7, the V gene TRBV2; 9 nucleotides match TRBD1. The CDR3 has 17 residues. From germline, CDR1 is SNHLY and CDR2 FYNNEI. V gave up 6 bases and J gave up 0 bases; unmatched junction bases: 12. For the CDR3, the DNA is TGTGCCAGCAGCGAAAATTCCGGGACAGGGACCTCCTACGAGCAGTACTTC. Its translation: CASSENSGTGTSYEQYF.

The chain has TRBV9 and TRBJ1-3; D is unresolved. From germline, CDR1 is SGDLS and CDR2 YYNGEE. V dropped 0 bases and J dropped 2 bases, with 9 bases sitting between them. The CDR3 has 15 amino acids. The CDR3 nucleotides read TGTGCCAGCAGCGTAGGCCCGGCGGCTGGAAACACCATATATTTT. The encoded protein is CASSVGPAAGNTIYF.

This clone was picked up a small number of times. V and J are TRBV6-5 and TRBJ1-2; 8 bases map to TRBD1. CDR3 length equals 13 residues. In germline, CDR1 is MNHEY, CDR2 SVGAGI. Germline trimming cut 6 bases from V and 3 bases from J; bases unmatched to any gene: 3. The CDR3 sequence is CASREQGDYGYTF. The CDR3 nucleotides read TGTGCCAGCAGGGAACAGGGGGACTATGGCTACACCTTC.

The chain combines TRBV25-1 with TRBJ2-6, with TRBD1 matching 10 bases. The CDR3 is 18 amino acids. CDR1 and CDR2 (germline): MGHDK, SYGVNS. V was clipped by 5 bases and J by 4 bases; unmatched bases: 11. The CDR3 sequence is CASSPRGDRGAGANVLTF. The DNA for the CDR3 is TGTGCCAGCAGTCCACGGGGGGACAGGGGAGCGGGGGCCAACGTCCTGACTTTC.

The chain carries TRBV25-1 and TRBJ1-1; TRBD1 matches at 9 bases. Per germline, CDR1 MGHDK and CDR2 SYGVNS. J lost 4 bases, V lost 3 bases, and 6 bases had no gene match. The CDR3 is 15 residues long. The CDR3 DNA is TGTGCCAGCAGTGAGACAGGGACAGGGAGCACTGAAGCTTTCTTT. Translation: CASSETGTGSTEAFF.

The chain recombines TRBV11-2 with TRBJ1-2; 7 bases agree with TRBD1. There are 14 residues in the CDR3. Per the germline V gene, CDR1 is SGHAT and CDR2 is FQNNGV. The ends lost 6 bases at V and 4 bases at J; junction bases unmatched: 8. As DNA, the CDR3 is TGTGCCAGCAGACCAGTCCGGGACAGCTATGGCTACACCTTC. It specifies CASRPVRDSYGYTF.

V gene TRBV2 combines with J gene TRBJ1-2; 8 positions agree with TRBD1. Germline CDR1 SNHLY, CDR2 FYNNEI. This CDR3 contains 14 residues. V lost 5 bases, J lost 5 bases, and 7 bases stayed unmatched. The CDR3 is CASSSRTGKYGYTF. CDR3 sequence (DNA): TGTGCCAGCAGTTCTCGGACAGGGAAGTATGGCTACACCTTC. The whole variable domain, filled in from reference TRBV2 and TRBJ1-2, reads EPEVTQTPSHQVTQMGQEVILRCVPISNHLYFYWYRQILGQKVEFLVSFYNNEISEKSEIFDDQFSVERPDGSNFTLKIRSTKLEDSAMYFCASSSRTGKYGYTFGSGTRLTVV.

This clone was counted once. The chain has TRBV10-3 and TRBJ1-1; no reliable D call. Germline V gene lookup returns CDR1 ENHRY and CDR2 SYGVKD. This CDR3 region has 13 residues. The germline V and J ends were trimmed by 7 bases and 2 bases, with 11 bases remaining between them. CDR3 nucleotide sequence: TGTGCCATCACCCTGGGAGAAAACACTGAAGCTTTCTTT. It is translated as CAITLGENTEAFF.

CDR3 in amino acids: CASSLVWGGNEQFF. DNA of the CDR3: TGCGCCAGCAGCTTGGTCTGGGGGGGCAATGAGCAGTTCTTC. The chain combines TRBV5-1 with TRBJ2-1; 7 bases are a match to TRBD2. The CDR3 covers 14 residues. The germline gives CDR1 SGHRS, CDR2 YFSETQ. The V and J ends lost 0 bases and 6 bases, in that order; junction bases with no gene match: 3.

The CDR3 DNA is TGCGCCAGCAGCCAAGGTAGCGGGCCACGGACAGAGCAGTTCTTC. Translation gives CASSQGSGPRTEQFF. The chain links TRBV4-1 to TRBJ2-1; 7 bases map to TRBD2. CDR3 length: 15 residues. The V gene's germline CDR1 is MGHRA and CDR2 YSYEKL. With 1 base clipped from V and 10 bases from J, the junction kept 10 bases outside the gene matches.

CDR3 protein: CASKPGGAHQPQHF. DNA for the CDR3: TGTGCCAGCAAGCCCGGGGGGGCGCATCAGCCCCAGCATTTT. The chain carries TRBV6-1 and TRBJ1-5, with D perhaps matching TRBD1 (6 bases). Germline CDR1 is MNHNS and CDR2 is SASEGT. The CDR3 contains 14 residues. Trimming took 7 bases from V and 5 from J, leaving 15 bases between them.

This chain links TRBV15 with TRBJ2-3; the match to TRBD1 covers 8 bases. The CDR3 length is 16 residues. Germline CDR1 and CDR2: LNHNV and YYDKDF (reference sequence). With V trimmed by 0 bases and J by 1 base, 3 bases remained unmatched. CDR3 region: CATSRDLDRGTDTQYF. The CDR3 DNA reads TGTGCCACCAGCAGAGATCTGGACAGGGGCACAGATACGCAGTATTTT.